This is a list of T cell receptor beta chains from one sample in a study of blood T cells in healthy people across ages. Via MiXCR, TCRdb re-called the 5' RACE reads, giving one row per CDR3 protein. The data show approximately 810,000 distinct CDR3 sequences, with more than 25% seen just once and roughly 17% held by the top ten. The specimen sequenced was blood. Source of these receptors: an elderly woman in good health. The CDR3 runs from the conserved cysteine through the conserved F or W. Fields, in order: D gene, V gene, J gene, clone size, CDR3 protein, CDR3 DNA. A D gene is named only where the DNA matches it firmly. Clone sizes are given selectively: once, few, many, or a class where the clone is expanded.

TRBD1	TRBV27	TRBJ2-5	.	CAIIYRGQGETQYF	TGTGCCATCATTTACAGGGGGCAGGGGGAGACCCAGTACTTC
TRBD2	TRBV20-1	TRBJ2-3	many	CSARASGTSGTDTQYF	TGCAGTGCTAGAGCTTCCGGGACTAGCGGCACAGATACGCAGTATTTT
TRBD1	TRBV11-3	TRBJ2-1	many	CASREQGASYNEQFF	TGTGCCAGCAGGGAACAGGGGGCATCCTACAATGAGCAGTTCTTC
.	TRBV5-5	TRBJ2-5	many	CASTSRGGEETQYF	TGTGCCAGCACCTCCCGAGGGGGGGAAGAGACCCAGTACTTC
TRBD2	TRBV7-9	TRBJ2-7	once	CASSSTSGTYEQYF	TGTGCCAGCAGCTCCACTAGCGGGACGTACGAGCAGTACTTC
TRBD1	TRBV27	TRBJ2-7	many	CASSYPHRDRGSPYEQYF	TGTGCCAGCAGTTACCCTCACCGGGACAGGGGATCCCCCTACGAGCAGTACTTC
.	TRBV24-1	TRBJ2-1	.	CATSSRTEQFF	TGTGCCACCAGTTCCCGTACGGAGCAGTTCTTC
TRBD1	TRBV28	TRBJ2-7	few	CASIGTGTGNEQYF	TGTGCCAGCATTGGAACCGGGACAGGGAACGAGCAGTACTTC
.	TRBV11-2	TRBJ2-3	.	CASQFFMSGVGDTQYF	TGTGCCAGCCAGTTTTTCATGTCGGGGGTCGGGGATACGCAGTATTTT
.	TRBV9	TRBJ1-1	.	CASSVEPGAHTEAFF	TGTGCCAGCAGCGTAGAACCGGGGGCGCACACTGAAGCTTTCTTT
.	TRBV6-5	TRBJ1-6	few	CASSYYREGNSPLHF	TGTGCCAGCAGTTATTACAGGGAGGGAAATTCACCCCTCCACTTT
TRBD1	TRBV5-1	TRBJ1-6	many	CASSSRDSRGRNSPLHF	TGCGCCAGCAGCTCCCGGGACAGCCGAGGGCGTAATTCACCCCTCCACTTT
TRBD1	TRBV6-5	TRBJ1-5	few	CASSYYRGGNQPQHF	TGTGCCAGCAGTTACTACAGGGGTGGCAATCAGCCCCAGCATTTT
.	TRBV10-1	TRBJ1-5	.	CASSPGQFLPQHF	TGCGCCAGCAGCCCCGGACAGTTTTTGCCCCAGCATTTT
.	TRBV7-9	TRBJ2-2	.	CASSLDGRRNTGELFF	TGTGCCAGCAGCTTAGACGGCAGGCGGAACACCGGGGAGCTGTTTTTT
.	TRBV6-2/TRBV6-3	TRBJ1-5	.	CASTLQGPRNQPQHF	TGTGCCAGCACCCTCCAGGGTCCCCGCAATCAGCCCCAGCATTTT
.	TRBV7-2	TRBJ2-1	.	CASSVPQWVVETQFF	TGTGCCAGCAGCGTCCCACAGTGGGTAGTAGAGACCCAGTTCTTC
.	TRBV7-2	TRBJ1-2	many	CASGRGTYGYTF	TGTGCCAGCGGTAGGGGGACCTATGGCTACACCTTC
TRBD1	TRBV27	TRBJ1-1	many	CASSPGTGYTEAFF	TGTGCCAGCAGTCCTGGGACAGGGTACACTGAAGCTTTCTTT
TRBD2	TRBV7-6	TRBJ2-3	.	CASSLEVGGAGLTDTQYF	TGTGCCAGCAGCTTGGAGGTGGGGGGAGCGGGGCTCACAGATACGCAGTATTTT
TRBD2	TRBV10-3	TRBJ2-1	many	CAISETSGGGEQFF	TGTGCCATCAGTGAGACTAGCGGGGGCGGGGAGCAGTTCTTC
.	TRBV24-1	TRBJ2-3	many	CATSDFGPTGTSTDTQYF	TGTGCCACCAGTGATTTTGGGCCGACAGGGACTAGCACAGATACGCAGTATTTT
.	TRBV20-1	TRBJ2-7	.	CSCRGSGEQYF	TGCAGTTGCAGGGGAAGCGGCGAGCAGTACTTC
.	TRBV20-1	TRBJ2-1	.	CSAGGGPSYNEQFF	TGCAGTGCTGGAGGCGGACCTTCCTACAATGAGCAGTTCTTC
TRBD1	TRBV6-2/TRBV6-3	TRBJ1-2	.	CASSPAGTGGYGYTF	TGTGCCAGCAGTCCCGCCGGGACAGGGGGCTATGGCTACACCTTC
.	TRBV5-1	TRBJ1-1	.	CASSSVRGVTEAFF	TGCGCCAGCAGCTCGGTAAGGGGAGTCACTGAAGCTTTCTTT
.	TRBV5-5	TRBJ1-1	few	CASRSIPGVNTEAFF	TGTGCCAGCAGGTCGATACCTGGGGTGAACACTGAAGCTTTCTTT
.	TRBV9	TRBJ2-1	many	CASSVGAGGNEQFF	TGTGCCAGCAGCGTAGGAGCCGGCGGGAATGAGCAGTTCTTC
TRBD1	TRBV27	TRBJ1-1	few	CASSLDRGHAEAFF	TGTGCCAGCAGTTTAGACAGGGGGCACGCTGAAGCTTTCTTT
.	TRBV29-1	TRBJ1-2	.	CSVYRGTYGYTF	TGCAGCGTTTATCGGGGTACCTATGGCTACACCTTC
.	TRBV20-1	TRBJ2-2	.	CSARDGTRELFF	TGCAGTGCTAGAGATGGTACCAGGGAGCTGTTTTTT
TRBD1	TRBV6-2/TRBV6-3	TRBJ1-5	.	CASRSGQRFSNQPQHF	TGTGCCAGCAGATCGGGACAGAGGTTTAGCAATCAGCCCCAGCATTTT
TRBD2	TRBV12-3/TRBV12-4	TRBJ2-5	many	CASSFSRERGEAGETQYF	TGTGCCAGCAGTTTTTCCCGGGAGCGGGGGGAGGCGGGAGAGACCCAGTACTTC
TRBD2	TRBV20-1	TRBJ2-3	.	CSATGTSGRTGTDTQYF	TGCAGTGCCACCGGGACTAGCGGGAGGACCGGCACAGATACGCAGTATTTT
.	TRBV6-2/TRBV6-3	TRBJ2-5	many	CASSPMSGYQETQYF	TGTGCCAGCAGTCCAATGTCGGGCTATCAAGAGACCCAGTACTTC